This TCR beta chain was found in a study of cytomegalovirus exposure and HLA in healthy donors. Notes on the study in general: Later work found most CMV-associated TCR beta chains apparently HLA-restricted.

Amplification used 60 Vbeta primers and 13 Jbeta primers. The repertoire was sequenced with immunoSEQ multiplex PCR; TCRdb's copy has only in-frame clones and lacks some. Among about 150,000 clones listed, over 60% were seen once. CDR1 and CDR2 from the germline V gene are SGHRS and YFSETQ. The CDR3 runs 15 residues. V lost 0 bases to trimming and J lost 6 bases, with 10 bases between them. Details on this clone: The target antigen is unknown.

This chain joins TRBV5-1 and TRBJ1-6; TRBD1 might be the D (6 bases). This clonotype originated in a male donor in good health and CMV-seronegative. Source material: PBMCs. The CDR3, as DNA: TGCGCCAGCAGCTTGGATACAGGGTCTAATTCACCCCTCCACTTT. Encoded protein: CASSLDTGSNSPLHF.